A selection of T cell receptor beta chains follows, all from one sample in a study of T cells after somatic rescue of genetic block. Data came from immunoSEQ multiplex PCR; TCRdb stores just in-frame clones and leaves some out. The sample carries roughly 67,000 clones, around 90% recorded once. Sample: peripheral blood mononuclear cells (PBMCs). The source is a man aged 40-49 years. Both conserved end residues are trimmed from each CDR3. The D gene is left open where the match is weak.

>TRBV27|NA
ASSLTRGPYEQY
>TRBV19|NA
ASSARPDYEQY
>TRBV7-2|TRBD1
ASSLYGDRGTRSGELF
>TRBV30|NA
AWAHLAVAKNIQY
>TRBV2|TRBD1
ASSGWTGENQPQH
>TRBV5-6|TRBD2
ASSLGASGVDL
>TRBV2|TRBD1
ASSDLQGQETQY
>TRBV6-6|TRBD1
ASSYAGTGGYEQY
>TRBV7-9|NA
ASSFGQGSYNEQF
>TRBV19|NA
ASSIYGWMNTEAF